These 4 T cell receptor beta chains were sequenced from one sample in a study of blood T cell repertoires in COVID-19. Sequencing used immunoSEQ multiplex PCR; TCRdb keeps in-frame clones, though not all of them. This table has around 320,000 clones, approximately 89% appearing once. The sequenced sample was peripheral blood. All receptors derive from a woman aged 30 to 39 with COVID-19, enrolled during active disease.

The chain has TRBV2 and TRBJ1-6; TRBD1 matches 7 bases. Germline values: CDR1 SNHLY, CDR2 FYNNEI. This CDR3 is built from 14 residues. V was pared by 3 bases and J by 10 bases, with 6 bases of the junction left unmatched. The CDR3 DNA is TGTGCCAGCAGTGACGACAGGGCAGGCTCACCCCTCCACTTT. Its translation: CASSDDRAGSPLHF. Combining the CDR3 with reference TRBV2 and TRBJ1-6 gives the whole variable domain EPEVTQTPSHQVTQMGQEVILRCVPISNHLYFYWYRQILGQKVEFLVSFYNNEISEKSEIFDDQFSVERPDGSNFTLKIRSTKLEDSAMYFCASSDDRAGSPLHFGNGTRLTVT.

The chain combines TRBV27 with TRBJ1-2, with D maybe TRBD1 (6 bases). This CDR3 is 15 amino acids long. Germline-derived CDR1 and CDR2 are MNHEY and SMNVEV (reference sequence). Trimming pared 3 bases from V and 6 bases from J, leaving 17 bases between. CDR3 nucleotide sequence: TGTGCCAGCAGTTTTCGCGGGCAGGGGTGGGATGGCTACACCTTC. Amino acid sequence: CASSFRGQGWDGYTF.

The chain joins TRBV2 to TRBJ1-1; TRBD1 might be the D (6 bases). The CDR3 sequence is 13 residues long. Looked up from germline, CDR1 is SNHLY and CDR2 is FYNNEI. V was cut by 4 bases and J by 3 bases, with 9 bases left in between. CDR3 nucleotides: TGTGCCAGCAGTGTTTACAGGGACACTGAAGCTTTCTTT. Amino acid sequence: CASSVYRDTEAFF.

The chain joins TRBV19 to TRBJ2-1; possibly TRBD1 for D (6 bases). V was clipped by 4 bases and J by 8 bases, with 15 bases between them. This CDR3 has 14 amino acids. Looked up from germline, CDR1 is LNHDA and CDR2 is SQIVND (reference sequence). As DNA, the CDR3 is TGTGCCAGTAGTAGGACACTACAGGGCCATGAGCAGTTCTTC. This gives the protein CASSRTLQGHEQFF. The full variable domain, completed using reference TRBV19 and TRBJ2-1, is DGGITQSPKYLFRKEGQNVTLSCEQNLNHDAMYWYRQDPGQGLRLIYYSQIVNDFQKGDIAEGYSVSREKKESFPLTVTSAQKNPTAFYLCASSRTLQGHEQFFGPGTRLTVL.